Shown below are 28 T cell receptor beta chains from a single sample sequenced in a study of cytomegalovirus exposure and HLA in healthy donors. It was with 60 Vbeta and 13 Jbeta primers that the PCR ran. Only in-frame clones appear in the TCRdb table, and some are missing; sequencing was by immunoSEQ multiplex PCR. In the table there are 180,000 or so clones, 60% to 80% of which are singletons. The sequenced material came from PBMCs. These receptors were obtained from a man between 50 and 59 years old in good health and CMV-seropositive.

This sequence joins TRBV7-8 and TRBJ2-1; possible D gene TRBD1, 5 bases. CDR1 and CDR2 (germline): SGHVS, FQNEAQ. The length of the CDR3 is 15 residues. V shed 5 bases and J shed 0 bases, with 11 bases lying between them. Written as DNA, the CDR3 is TGTGCCAGCAGCCAAAGACAGAGCTCCTACAATGAGCAGTTCTTC. It is translated as CASSQRQSSYNEQFF.

The J gene is TRBJ1-4, the V gene TRBV6-6; D is perhaps TRBD1 (5 bases). Trimming removed 6 bases from V and 8 bases from J, with 7 bases in between. This CDR3 is built from 11 residues. From germline, CDR1 is MNHNY and CDR2 SVGAGI (reference sequence). The CDR3 reads CASSGGEKLFF. Written as DNA, the CDR3 is TGTGCCAGCAGCGGGGGGGAAAAACTGTTTTTT.

J is TRBJ2-1 and V is TRBV29-1; TRBD1 aligns across 12 bases. V lost 5 bases and J lost 8; bases outside the gene matches: 4. The germline V gene has CDR1 SQVTM and CDR2 ANQGSEA. This CDR3 has 13 residues. This CDR3 is CSVQGQGAHEQFF. The CDR3 DNA follows: TGCAGCGTTCAGGGACAGGGGGCCCATGAGCAGTTCTTC.

V and J are TRBV11-3 and TRBJ1-1; D is perhaps TRBD1 (6 bases). CDR1 and CDR2 from the germline V gene are SGHNT and YENEEA. This CDR3 comprises 13 residues. Deletions cut 5 bases from V and 7 bases from J, with 14 bases between. The chain's CDR3 is CASSIRGSDEAFF. In DNA, the CDR3 is TGTGCCAGCAGCATTAGGGGGTCGGATGAAGCTTTCTTT.

This chain joins TRBV6-5 and TRBJ1-6; 7 bases line up with TRBD1. This CDR3 contains 14 residues. The V gene end was trimmed by 7 bases and the J gene end by 9 bases; junction bases not matched to a gene: 9. Germline V gene data show CDR1 as MNHEY and CDR2 as SVGAGI. CDR3 sequence reads: CASKFRQGRSPLHF. The CDR3 DNA reads as TGTGCCAGCAAGTTTCGACAGGGACGTTCACCCCTCCACTTT.

This clone has only a few counts. The DNA for the CDR3 is TGTGCCAGCAGTGCAATGGGACAGGGGGAACTGAACACTGAAGCTTTCTTT. This sequence encodes CASSAMGQGELNTEAFF. The chain carries TRBV6-1 and TRBJ1-1, with 11 bases that match TRBD1. The CDR3 is made up of 17 amino acids. Trimming removed 4 bases from V and 0 bases from J; junction bases left unmatched: 7. Germline assignment: CDR1 MNHNS and CDR2 SASEGT.

The chain is built from TRBV11-1 and TRBJ2-5; D is uncertain. V shed 0 bases and J shed 5 bases, with 4 bases lying between them. CDR1 is SGHAT and CDR2 is FQDESV in the germline V gene (reference sequence). The CDR3 spans 12 residues. The CDR3 coding sequence is TGTGCCAGCAGCTTAGCCCGGGAGACCCAGTACTTC. This codes for CASSLARETQYF. The full variable domain, with the rest looked up from reference TRBV11-1 and TRBJ2-5, is EAEVAQSPRYKITEKSQAVAFWCDPISGHATLYWYRQILGQGPELLVQFQDESVVDDSQLPKDRFSAERLKGVDSTLKIQPAELGDSAMYLCASSLARETQYFGPGTRLLVL.

V and J are TRBV27 and TRBJ1-1; no firm D call. The CDR3 spans 14 residues. Germline CDR1 reads MNHEY; CDR2 reads SMNVEV (reference sequence). The germline V and J ends were trimmed by 0 bases and 5 bases, with 10 bases remaining between them. As DNA, the CDR3 is TGTGCCAGCAGTTTATCGGGAGGCTTTACTGAAGCTTTCTTT. It encodes CASSLSGGFTEAFF.

The V gene is TRBV5-1, the J gene TRBJ1-4; TRBD1 agrees at 7 bases. Trimming at V came to 0 bases and at J to 10 bases, leaving 9 bases not matched to a gene. CDR3 size: 15 residues. Germline V gives CDR1 SGHRS, CDR2 YFSETQ. CDR3 residues: CASSLVAESGGKLFF. CDR3 DNA sequence: TGCGCCAGCAGCTTGGTGGCAGAATCAGGGGGAAAACTGTTTTTT.

This chain joins TRBV29-1 and TRBJ1-1, with 11 bases matching TRBD1. Germline trimming cut 3 bases from V and 6 bases from J; bases unmatched to any gene: 9. CDR3 length: 15 amino acids. The germline V gene has CDR1 SQVTM and CDR2 ANQGSEA. The CDR3 nucleotides are TGCAGCGTTGAGGACAGGGGGCGAGAGTACGCTGAAGCTTTCTTT. Protein sequence: CSVEDRGREYAEAFF.

The V call is TRBV5-6, the J call TRBJ2-1, with D possibly TRBD1 on 6 matching bases. This CDR3 is built from 15 residues. V was shortened by 3 bases and J by 0 bases, with 10 bases between the two germline ends. Looked up from germline, CDR1 is SGHDT and CDR2 is YYEEEE. As DNA, the CDR3 is TGTGCCAGCAGCTCACAGGGTAGCTCCTACAATGAGCAGTTCTTC. Translated: CASSSQGSSYNEQFF.

This chain connects TRBV11-2 to TRBJ1-3, with D hard to call. The CDR3 runs to 12 residues. Looked up from germline, CDR1 is SGHAT and CDR2 is FQNNGV. V shed 4 bases and J shed 11 bases, with 12 bases lying between them. The CDR3 region has the DNA TGTGCCAGCAGCTCCCTGCTGTCGGCCATATATTTT. Protein product: CASSSLLSAIYF.

The genes are TRBV5-1 and TRBJ2-2; 7 bases agree with TRBD2. The CDR3 consists of 15 residues. V was clipped by 2 bases and J by 0 bases; unmatched bases: 1. CDR1 and CDR2 from the germline V gene are SGHRS and YFSETQ. The CDR3 DNA is TGCGCCAGCAGCTTCCGGGGGGCGAACACCGGGGAGCTGTTTTTT. This gives the protein CASSFRGANTGELFF.

The chain uses TRBV18 and TRBJ1-3, with TRBD1 as a possible D gene (5 bases). CDR3 length equals 13 residues. Deletions cut 3 bases from V and 2 bases from J, with 5 bases between. The germline V gene has CDR1 KGHSH and CDR2 LQKENI. Here the CDR3 DNA reads TGTGCCAGCTCACCGACAGCTGGAAACACCATATATTTT. This codes for CASSPTAGNTIYF.

The chain recombines TRBV28 with TRBJ1-4; 8 bases fit TRBD1. The CDR3 contains 18 residues. With V trimmed by 4 bases and J by 0 bases, 10 bases remained unmatched. The germline gives CDR1 MDHEN, CDR2 SYDVKM. CDR3 sequence reads: CASSYRDRSSATNEKLFF. The CDR3 coding sequence is TGTGCCAGCAGTTACCGGGACAGGTCCTCTGCAACTAATGAAAAACTGTTTTTT.

V and J are TRBV6-1 and TRBJ2-2; 9 positions match TRBD1. The CDR3 extends over 15 amino acids. Losses at the gene ends were 8 bases for V and 6 bases for J; bases not matched to a gene: 10. Germline V gene data show CDR1 as MNHNS and CDR2 as SASEGT. The DNA for the CDR3 is TGTGCCAGCCCTAGAGGGACAGGGTACCCCGGGGAGCTGTTTTTT. Encoded protein: CASPRGTGYPGELFF.

The chain is built from TRBV28 and TRBJ1-1; TRBD1 agrees at 9 bases. The CDR3 length is 12 residues. V shed 5 bases and J 10 bases; nucleotides not matched to a gene: 5. Germline V CDR1 and CDR2: MDHEN, SYDVKM. The CDR3 region has the DNA TGTGCCAGCAGTCCAATGACAGGGGGAGCTTTCTTT. It codes for CASSPMTGGAFF.

The rearrangement links TRBV11-2 to TRBJ1-1, with TRBD1 matching over 7 bases. This CDR3 is built from 15 residues. From germline, CDR1 is SGHAT and CDR2 FQNNGV. The trim removed 4 bases at V and 5 bases at J, leaving 10 bases unmatched. The CDR3 coding sequence is TGTGCCAGCAGCTCGGGACAGACTTTAACAACTGAAGCTTTCTTT. It yields the protein CASSSGQTLTTEAFF. The whole variable domain, remainder taken from reference TRBV11-2 and TRBJ1-1, is EAGVAQSPRYKIIEKRQSVAFWCNPISGHATLYWYQQILGQGPKLLIQFQNNGVVDDSQLPKDRFSAERLKGVDSTLKIQPAKLEDSAVYLCASSSGQTLTTEAFFGQGTRLTVV.

The chain carries TRBV10-3 and TRBJ2-7, with D perhaps matching TRBD2 (6 bases). Germline V CDR1 and CDR2: ENHRY, SYGVKD. Trimming shortened V by 4 bases and J by 1 base, and 11 bases separated the two germline ends. This CDR3 comprises 14 residues. The CDR3 sequence is CAISGRDSSYEQYF. In DNA form, the CDR3 reads TGTGCCATCAGTGGCCGGGACTCTTCCTACGAGCAGTACTTC.

The chain couples TRBV7-8 to TRBJ2-7, with 7 positions matching TRBD1. V lost 10 bases, J lost 3 bases, and 12 bases stayed unmatched. CDR3 length: 14 amino acids. Germline-derived CDR1 and CDR2 are SGHVS and FQNEAQ. CDR3 protein: CATESPGQFYEQYV. The CDR3 nucleotides read TGTGCCACTGAAAGCCCGGGACAGTTCTACGAGCAGTACGTC.

The count of this clone is one. CDR3 residues: CASSLEPPGQISNYGYTF. The CDR3 DNA reads as TGTGCCAGCAGTTTAGAGCCGCCGGGACAGATATCTAACTATGGCTACACCTTC. The gene calls are TRBV27 and TRBJ1-2; TRBD1 matches at 7 bases. CDR1 MNHEY and CDR2 SMNVEV come from the germline V gene (reference sequence). The CDR3 runs 18 residues. Unmatched junction bases numbered 12, after V lost 2 bases and J lost 0 bases.

This clone was detected only once. CDR3 amino acids: CASGGLDGYTF. CDR3 nucleotide sequence: TGTGCCAGCGGCGGGCTTGATGGCTACACCTTC. The chain combines TRBV6-6 with TRBJ1-2; D is unclear. Deletions cut 8 bases from V and 6 bases from J, with 10 bases between. The V gene's germline CDR1 is MNHNY and CDR2 SVGAGI (reference sequence). There are 11 residues in the CDR3.

V gene TRBV27 combines with J gene TRBJ1-1; D ambiguous. The CDR3 sequence is 15 residues long. The germline V and J ends were trimmed by 5 bases and 0 bases, with 13 bases remaining between them. Germline CDR1 is MNHEY and CDR2 is SMNVEV (reference sequence). CDR3 DNA sequence: TGTGCCAGCAGTAAAGCAGGTGGCATGAACACTGAAGCTTTCTTT. Its translation is CASSKAGGMNTEAFF.

J is TRBJ2-2 and V is TRBV9; 10 bases align to TRBD1. V shed 5 bases and J 4 bases; nucleotides not matched to a gene: 8. The CDR3 spans 16 residues. CDR1 is SGDLS, CDR2 YYNGEE, per germline. The DNA for the CDR3 is TGTGCCAGCAGTGAGACCGGGACAGGGGTCACCGGGGAGCTGTTTTTT. It codes for CASSETGTGVTGELFF.

The gene calls are TRBV7-9 and TRBJ1-1; a possible D gene is TRBD1 (5 bases). The germline V gene encodes CDR1 SEHNR and CDR2 FQNEAQ (reference sequence). With 5 bases removed from V and 5 bases from J, the gap between germline ends came to 12 bases. The CDR3 spans 13 residues. Here the CDR3 reads CASSTQGSTEAFF. The CDR3 nucleotides read TGTGCCAGCAGCACGCAGGGAAGTACTGAAGCTTTCTTT.

The genes are TRBV6-1 and TRBJ2-7; D possibly corresponds to TRBD2 (6 bases). V was shortened by 3 bases and J by 9 bases, with 18 bases between the two germline ends. CDR1 and CDR2 (germline): MNHNS, SASEGT. This CDR3 has 14 amino acids. CDR3 nucleotide sequence: TGTGCCAGCAGTGAGGTAGGGACTCATACACCGCAGTACGTC. The encoded protein is CASSEVGTHTPQYV.

The chain combines TRBV7-3 with TRBJ2-1; D is unclear. CDR3 length: 13 residues. Germline assignment: CDR1 SGHTA and CDR2 FQGTGA. V shed 0 bases and J shed 5 bases, with 5 bases lying between them. In DNA, the CDR3 is TGTGCCAGCAGCTTAACGGCCGACAATGAGCAGTTCTTC. Protein product: CASSLTADNEQFF.

This rearrangement joins TRBV4-2 to TRBJ2-7; possibly TRBD2 for D (6 bases). The V and J ends lost 0 bases and 6 bases respectively, with 18 bases between them. The CDR3 extends over 16 amino acids. The germline CDR1 and CDR2 sequences are LGHNA and YNFKEQ. The chain's CDR3 is CASSQDGLAGPSEQYF. Here the CDR3 DNA reads TGTGCCAGCAGCCAAGACGGCCTCGCGGGACCTAGCGAGCAGTACTTC.